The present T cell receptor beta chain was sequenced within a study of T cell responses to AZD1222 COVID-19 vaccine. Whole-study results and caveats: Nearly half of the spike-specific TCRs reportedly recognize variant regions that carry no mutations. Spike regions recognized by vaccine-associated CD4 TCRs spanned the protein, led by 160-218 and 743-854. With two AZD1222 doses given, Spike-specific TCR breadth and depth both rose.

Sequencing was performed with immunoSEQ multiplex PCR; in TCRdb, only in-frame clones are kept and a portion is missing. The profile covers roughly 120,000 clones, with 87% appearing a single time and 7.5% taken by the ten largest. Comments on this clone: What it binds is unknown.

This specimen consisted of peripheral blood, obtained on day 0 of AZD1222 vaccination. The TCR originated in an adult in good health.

As DNA, the CDR3 is TGTGCCAGCAGTTTCGGGCACGAGCAGTACTTC. Protein: CASSFGHEQYF. V is TRBV6-5 and J is TRBJ2-7; D gene uncertain. The CDR3 loop spans 11 amino acids. Germline V CDR1 and CDR2: MNHEY, SVGAGI. The germline V and J ends were trimmed by 4 bases and 5 bases, with 6 bases remaining between them.